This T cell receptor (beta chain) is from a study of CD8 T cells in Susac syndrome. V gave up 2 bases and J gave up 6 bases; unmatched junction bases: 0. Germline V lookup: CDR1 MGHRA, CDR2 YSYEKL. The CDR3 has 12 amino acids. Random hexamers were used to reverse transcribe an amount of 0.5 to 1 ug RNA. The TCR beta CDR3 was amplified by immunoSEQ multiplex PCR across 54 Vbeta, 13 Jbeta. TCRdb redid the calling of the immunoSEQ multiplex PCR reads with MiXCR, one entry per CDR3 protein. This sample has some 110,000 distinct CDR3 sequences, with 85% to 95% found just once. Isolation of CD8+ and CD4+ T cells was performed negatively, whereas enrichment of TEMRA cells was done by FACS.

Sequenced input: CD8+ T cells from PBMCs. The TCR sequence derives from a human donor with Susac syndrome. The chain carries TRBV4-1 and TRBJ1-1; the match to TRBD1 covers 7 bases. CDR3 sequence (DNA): TGCGCCAGCAGCCAAACAGGGGCTGAAGCTTTCTTT. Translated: CASSQTGAEAFF.